Shown below are 3 T cell receptor beta chains from a single sample sequenced in a study of cytomegalovirus exposure and HLA in healthy donors. Both 60 Vbeta primers and 13 Jbeta primers went into the PCR. Libraries were prepared by immunoSEQ multiplex PCR; TCRdb keeps only in-frame clonotypes and omits some of them. The sample lists 200,000 to 250,000 clones; more than 60% were seen once. The specimen sequenced was PBMCs. These receptors were collected from a woman aged 25 to 39 in good health and CMV-seronegative.

V and J are TRBV6-1 and TRBJ2-5; D ambiguous. CDR3 length: 12 amino acids. Germline V gene lookup returns CDR1 MNHNS and CDR2 SASEGT. V shed 2 bases and J shed 5 bases, with 6 bases lying between them. DNA of the CDR3: TGTGCCAGCAGTGAAAATCGGGAGACCCAGTACTTC. Translation: CASSENRETQYF.

This chain connects TRBV2 to TRBJ2-5; D may be TRBD2 (7 bases). The tail of the sequence fits TRBJ2-7 better, so the J call may be wrong. The CDR3 is made up of 14 amino acids. Germline V gives CDR1 SNHLY, CDR2 FYNNEI. This chain's CDR3 is CASSERGGWYEQYF. In DNA form, the CDR3 reads TGTGCCAGCAGTGAGAGGGGGGGGTGGTACGAGCAGTACTTC.

J is TRBJ2-1 and V is TRBV7-3; 11 positions agree with TRBD2. The V segment lost 5 bases and the J segment 2 bases; nucleotides outside the gene matches: 2. The CDR3 contains 15 residues. CDR1 and CDR2 (germline): SGHTA, FQGTGA. CDR3 sequence: CASSRGLAAYNEQFF. The DNA of the CDR3 is TGTGCCAGCAGCCGGGGACTAGCGGCCTACAATGAGCAGTTCTTC. Drawing the rest from reference TRBV7-3 and TRBJ2-1, the complete variable domain is GAGVSQTPSNKVTEKGKYVELRCDPISGHTALYWYRQSLGQGPEFLIYFQGTGAADDSGLPNDRFFAVRPEGSVSTLKIQRTERGDSAVYLCASSRGLAAYNEQFFGPGTRLTVL.